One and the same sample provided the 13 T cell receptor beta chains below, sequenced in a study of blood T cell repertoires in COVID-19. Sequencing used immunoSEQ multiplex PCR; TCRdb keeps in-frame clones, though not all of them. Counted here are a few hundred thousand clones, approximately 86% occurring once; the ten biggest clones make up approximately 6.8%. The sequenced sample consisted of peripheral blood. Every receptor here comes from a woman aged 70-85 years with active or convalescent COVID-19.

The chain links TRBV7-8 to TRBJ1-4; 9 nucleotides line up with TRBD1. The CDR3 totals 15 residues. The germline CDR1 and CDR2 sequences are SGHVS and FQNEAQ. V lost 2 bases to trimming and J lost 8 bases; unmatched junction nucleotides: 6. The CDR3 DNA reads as TGTGCCAGCAGCTTACCGAGGGGACAGGGAGAAAAACTGTTTTTT. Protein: CASSLPRGQGEKLFF.

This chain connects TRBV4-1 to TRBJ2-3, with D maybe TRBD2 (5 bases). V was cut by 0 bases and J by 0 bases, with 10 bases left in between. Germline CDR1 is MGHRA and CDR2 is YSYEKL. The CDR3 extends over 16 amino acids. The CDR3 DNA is TGCGCCAGCAGCCAAGAAGAGACTATTAGCACAGATACGCAGTATTTT. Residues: CASSQEETISTDTQYF.

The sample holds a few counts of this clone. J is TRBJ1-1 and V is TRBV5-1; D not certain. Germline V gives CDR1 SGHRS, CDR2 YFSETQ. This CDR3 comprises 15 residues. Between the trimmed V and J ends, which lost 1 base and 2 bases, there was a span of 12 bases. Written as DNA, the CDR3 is TGCGCCAGCAGCTTGACCGGGGAGGTAAACACTGAAGCTTTCTTT. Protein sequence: CASSLTGEVNTEAFF.

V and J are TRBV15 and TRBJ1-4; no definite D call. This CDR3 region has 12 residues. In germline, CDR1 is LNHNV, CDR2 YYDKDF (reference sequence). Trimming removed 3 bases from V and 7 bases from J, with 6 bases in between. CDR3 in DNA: TGTGCCACCAGCAGGTCCTTTGAAAAACTGTTTTTT. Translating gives CATSRSFEKLFF.

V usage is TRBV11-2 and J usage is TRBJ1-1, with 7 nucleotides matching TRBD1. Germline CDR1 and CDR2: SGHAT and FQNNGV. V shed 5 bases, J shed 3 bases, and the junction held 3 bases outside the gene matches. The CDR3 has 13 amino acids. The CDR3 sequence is CASSRDRDTEAFF. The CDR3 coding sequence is TGTGCCAGCAGCCGAGACAGGGACACTGAAGCTTTCTTT. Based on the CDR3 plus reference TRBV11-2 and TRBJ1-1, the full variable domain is EAGVAQSPRYKIIEKRQSVAFWCNPISGHATLYWYQQILGQGPKLLIQFQNNGVVDDSQLPKDRFSAERLKGVDSTLKIQPAKLEDSAVYLCASSRDRDTEAFFGQGTRLTVV.

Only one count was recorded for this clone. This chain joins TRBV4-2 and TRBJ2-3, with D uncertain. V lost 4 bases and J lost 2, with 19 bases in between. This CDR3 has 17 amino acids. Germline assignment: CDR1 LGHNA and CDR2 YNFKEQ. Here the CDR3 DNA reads TGTGCCAGCAGCCTTGATCCCCGTGTTGCACACACAGATACGCAGTATTTT. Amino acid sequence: CASSLDPRVAHTDTQYF.

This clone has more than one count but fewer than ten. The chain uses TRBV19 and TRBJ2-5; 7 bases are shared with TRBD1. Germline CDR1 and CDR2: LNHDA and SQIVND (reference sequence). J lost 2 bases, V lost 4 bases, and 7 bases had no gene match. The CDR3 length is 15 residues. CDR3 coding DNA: TGTGCCAGTAGTACGGGACAGAGCAATCAAGAGACCCAGTACTTC. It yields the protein CASSTGQSNQETQYF.

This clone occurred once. This chain's CDR3 is CASSSSARQNTGELFF. As DNA, the CDR3 is TGTGCCAGCAGCTCATCAGCCAGGCAAAACACCGGGGAGCTGTTTTTT. This chain links TRBV7-2 with TRBJ2-2; D is unresolved. Germline V gene lookup returns CDR1 SGHTA and CDR2 FQGNSA. The CDR3 loop spans 16 amino acids. V was pared by 4 bases and J by 2 bases, with 14 bases between.

This chain's CDR3 is CASSEARGQGTDTQYF. As DNA, the CDR3 is TGTGCCAGCAGTGAAGCAAGGGGGCAAGGCACAGATACGCAGTATTTT. The chain carries TRBV2 and TRBJ2-3, with 7 bases matching TRBD1. Germline CDR1 SNHLY, CDR2 FYNNEI. The CDR3 covers 16 residues. V shed 0 bases and J 1 base; nucleotides not matched to a gene: 4.

The CDR3 spells CASRHRIRDTEAFF. In DNA, the CDR3 is TGTGCCAGCAGGCACAGGATTAGGGACACTGAAGCTTTCTTT. The chain employs TRBV6-5 and TRBJ1-1; TRBD1 is a possible D gene (5 bases). The V gene's germline CDR1 is MNHEY and CDR2 SVGAGI. The CDR3 runs to 14 residues. V lost 6 bases and J 3 bases, leaving 14 bases between the germline ends.

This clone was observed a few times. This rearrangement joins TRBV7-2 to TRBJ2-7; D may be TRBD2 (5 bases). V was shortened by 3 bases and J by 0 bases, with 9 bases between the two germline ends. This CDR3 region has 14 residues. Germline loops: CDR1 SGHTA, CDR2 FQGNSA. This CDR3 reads CASSFRGISYEQYF. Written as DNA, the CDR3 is TGTGCCAGCAGCTTTCGAGGGATCTCCTACGAGCAGTACTTC.

CDR3 DNA sequence: TGTGCCAGCAGCCCGAGGAAGTTGATGAACACTGAAGCTTTCTTT. Its protein product is CASSPRKLMNTEAFF. The chain employs TRBV7-2 and TRBJ1-1; no clear D. V was shortened by 5 bases and J by 0 bases, with 13 bases between the two germline ends. In germline, CDR1 is SGHTA, CDR2 FQGNSA. The CDR3 is 15 residues long.

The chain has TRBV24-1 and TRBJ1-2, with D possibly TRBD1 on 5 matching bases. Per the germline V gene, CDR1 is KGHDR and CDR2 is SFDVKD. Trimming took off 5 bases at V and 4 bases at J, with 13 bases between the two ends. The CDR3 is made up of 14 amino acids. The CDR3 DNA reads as TGTGCCACCAGTGCCCCGACAGAGTCCTATGGCTACACCTTC. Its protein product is CATSAPTESYGYTF.